One TCR beta chain is described in this entry. The antigen is not known. This specimen comes from a study of PD-1 blockade in classical Hodgkin lymphoma. Study results and caveats: Complete responders entered with baseline diversity on par with newly diagnosed patients, the results showed. A reduction in baseline TCR diversity was reportedly seen in newly diagnosed patients relative to healthy donors. Excluded were patients who started nivolumab under 1 year after ASCT, a group that had lower diversity.

Generated by immunoSEQ multiplex PCR, the TCRdb table keeps only in-frame clones and is missing some. The sample lists 30,000 to 40,000 clones, around 76% occurring once. This CDR3 contains 12 residues. The V gene end was trimmed by 7 bases and the J gene end by 2 bases; junction bases not matched to a gene: 3. Germline V gene sequence: CDR1 SQVTM, CDR2 ANQGSEA. Every single patient, without exception, relapsed after autologous stem cell transplantation, and brentuximab vedotin exposure varied. Progressive disease, partial response or complete response was each patient's best response. The specimen was peripheral blood mononuclear cells (PBMCs), collected before the second cycle of nivolumab. This rearrangement joins TRBV29-1 to TRBJ2-3, with 7 bases that match TRBD1. This clonotype originated in a human donor with classical Hodgkin lymphoma. The CDR3 loop is CSGGQATDTQYF. In DNA form, the CDR3 reads TGCAGCGGAGGACAGGCCACAGATACGCAGTATTTT.